The clone carrying this T cell receptor beta chain has at least ten counts. Its antigen is not known. CDR1 DFQATT and CDR2 SNEGSKA come from the germline V gene (reference sequence). V shed 3 bases, J shed 8 bases, and the junction held 5 bases outside the gene matches. The CDR3 contains 14 residues. These data come from a study of T cells in Graves' hyperthyroidism and ophthalmopathy. Study-level results: Patients with ophthalmopathy were separated from those with stable hyperthyroidism by a 13 V-J model.

TCR beta CDR3 region amplification was performed from RNA transcripts. Researchers ran a first-round RT-PCR on the TCR CDR3 using the HTBI primer set. TCRdb re-called the multiplex PCR reads with MiXCR, one entry per CDR3 protein. Among hundreds of thousands of distinct CDR3 sequences listed, around 13% were seen once. This TCR came from a woman aged 50 to 65 with Graves' ophthalmopathy. Sequencing was performed on blood. J is TRBJ1-6 and V is TRBV20-1; 9 bases are a match to TRBD1. CDR3 sequence (DNA): TGCAGTGCTAGTCTGGGACAGGGTTATTCACCCCTCCACTTT. Its translation: CSASLGQGYSPLHF.